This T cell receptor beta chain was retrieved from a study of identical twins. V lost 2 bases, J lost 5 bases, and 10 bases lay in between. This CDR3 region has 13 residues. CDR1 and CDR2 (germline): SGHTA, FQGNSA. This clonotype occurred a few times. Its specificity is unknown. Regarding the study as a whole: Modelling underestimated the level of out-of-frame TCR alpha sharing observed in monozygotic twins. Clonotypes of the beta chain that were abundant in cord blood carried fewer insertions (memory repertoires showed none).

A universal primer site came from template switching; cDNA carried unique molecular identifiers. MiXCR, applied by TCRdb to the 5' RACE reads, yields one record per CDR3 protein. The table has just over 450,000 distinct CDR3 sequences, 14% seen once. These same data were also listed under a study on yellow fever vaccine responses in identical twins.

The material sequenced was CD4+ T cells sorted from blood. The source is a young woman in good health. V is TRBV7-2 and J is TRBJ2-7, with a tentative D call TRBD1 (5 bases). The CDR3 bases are TGTGCCAGCAGCTTAAGCAGGGTCGACGAGCAGTACTTC. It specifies CASSLSRVDEQYF.